This T cell receptor (beta chain) was documented in a study of blood T cells in healthy people across ages. General study results and limits: Using unsorted PBMCs precluded a conclusive naive versus antigen-experienced comparison. Researchers judged that diversity estimates from one million T cells fell short of true values.

This clonotype was seen repeatedly, ten times or more. Antigen specificity is unknown. Isolating PBMCs gave at least 6 million of these cells per sample. Using a J-beta primer mix together with a sample-barcoded 5' primer, a second PCR was run for about 7 to 12 cycles. Through a template-switch adaptor with 12 random nucleotides, each cDNA molecule received a tag. TCRdb re-analysed the 5' RACE reads in MiXCR, keeping a single row per CDR3 protein. The sample has 600,000 or so distinct CDR3 sequences, roughly 30% seen once. The CDR3 spans 14 residues. From germline, CDR1 is SGDLS and CDR2 YYNGEE. Trimming removed 0 bases at V and 1 base at J, with 6 bases between.

The source material was blood. This chain connects TRBV9 to TRBJ2-3, with unresolved D. The TCR originated in a woman aged 80 or older in good health. The CDR3 region is CASSVAPGTDTQYF. The CDR3 DNA reads as TGTGCCAGCAGCGTAGCCCCCGGCACAGATACGCAGTATTTT.